This TCR beta chain originates from a study of CD8+CD57+ T cells in acquired aplastic anemia. Overall study: Sorting CD4+ and CD8+ cells gave DNA averaging approximately 3 ug. An average of roughly 10 million reads for CD4+ cells was obtained from healthy donors. General study results and limits: The study identified roughly 31 CD8+ CDR3 sequences shared by patients and controls. For CD8+ Simpson's diversity, patients and controls showed no significant difference.

Using genomic DNA as the template, TCR beta VDJ and CDR3 profiling was carried out. TCRdb re-called the reads with MiXCR, one entry per CDR3 protein. The table shows approximately 200,000 distinct CDR3 sequences, with over 60% occurring only once. V was cut by 5 bases and J by 9 bases, with 14 bases left in between. From germline, CDR1 is SQVTM and CDR2 ANQGSEA. The CDR3 loop spans 12 amino acids. Note on this clonotype: Its cognate antigen is unknown. Lacking the conserved final phenylalanine or tryptophan, this CDR3 likely reflects a read error.

The TCR was taken from a human donor in good health. Input material: sorted CD4+, CD8+, or CD8+CD57+ T cells (not recorded which) from PBMCs. The V call is TRBV29-1, the J call TRBJ2-1; D gene uncertain. CDR3 residues: CSVTSREAEQFS. The CDR3, as DNA: TGCAGCGTTACCAGCCGAGAGGCTGAGCAGTTCTCC.